This entry lists 2 T cell receptor beta chains sequenced from one sample in a study of regulatory T cells in long-lasting Graves disease. This sample's time point: newly diagnosed GD, antithyroid drugs for less than 3 months. The authors made the TCR library using RNA they extracted from PBMCs. Combining iRepertoire HTBI primers with Arm-PCR of CDR3 regions, the authors built TCR beta libraries. TCRdb processed the multiplex PCR reads anew with MiXCR; each CDR3 protein has one entry. The table lists fewer than 650,000 distinct CDR3 sequences, around 15% of them singletons. These data were likewise used in another study, on T cells in Graves' hyperthyroidism and ophthalmopathy.

The sample here was peripheral blood mononuclear cells (PBMCs), taken at new diagnosis, from a patient treated with antithyroid drugs. The receptors were gathered from a young man with Graves disease.

About this clonotype: Germline is not matched at one junction end, which may reflect a read error. Here the CDR3 DNA reads TGTGCCAGCAGCTCAGCGGGCGAGCGGTACTTC. This translates into CASSSAGERYF. This chain links TRBV11-2 with TRBJ2-7, with a possible D match to TRBD2 (6 bases). Germline values: CDR1 SGHAT, CDR2 FQNNGV. There are 11 residues in the CDR3. Full variable domain (rest looked up from reference TRBV11-2 and TRBJ2-7): EAGVAQSPRYKIIEKRQSVAFWCNPISGHATLYWYQQILGQGPKLLIQFQNNGVVDDSQLPKDRFSAERLKGVDSTLKIQPAKLEDSAVYLCASSSAGERYFGPGTRLTVT.

In its sample, this clonotype was seen many times. The V and J genes are TRBV5-1 and TRBJ2-7; TRBD2 aligns across 10 bases. After removal of 5 bases from V and 8 bases from J, the junction contained 19 bases not matched to a gene. This CDR3 region has 17 residues. Germline V gene lookup returns CDR1 SGHRS and CDR2 YFSETQ. The CDR3 sequence is CASSSISSGSPRGKQYF. The CDR3 nucleotides are TGCGCCAGCAGTTCCATCTCTAGCGGGAGCCCCCGAGGAAAGCAGTACTTC.